The sequence of this TCR beta chain was determined in a study of prognosis after radiotherapy for stage I lung cancer. The wider study: With stereotactic body radiotherapy, no patient received any concurrent therapy. Following radiotherapy, four patients went on to present distant metastases at a median of roughly 7 months, and approximately 16 exhibited no significant progression.

Two-round multiplex PCR, the amplification method, yielded TCR beta CDR3 from genomic DNA. Every TRBV and TRBJ gene had its own specific primer in first-round PCR. During the second PCR round, universal primers were used. From the multiplex PCR reads, TCRdb called clonotypes with MiXCR, one entry per CDR3 protein. The sample yields around 60,000 distinct CDR3 sequences, more than 20% seen once. The V end was cut by 4 bases, the J end by 2 bases, with 15 bases between. The CDR3 has 14 amino acids. CDR1 DFQATT and CDR2 SNEGSKA come from the germline V gene (reference sequence). General study points: Median unique TCR clones dropped from roughly 10,000 to 7,000 after stereotactic body radiation therapy.

This clonotype was observed many times. The target antigen is unknown. The sample consisted of PBMCs, taken before or after stereotactic body radiation therapy (not recorded which). This TCR was sampled from a donor aged 50 or older with non-small cell lung cancer. V gene TRBV20-1 combines with J gene TRBJ2-7; tentatively, D is TRBD1 or TRBD2 (5 bases each). The CDR3 DNA follows: TGCAGTGCTAAAGAGAGGGTAGGGGCCTACGAGCAGTACTTC. It specifies CSAKERVGAYEQYF.